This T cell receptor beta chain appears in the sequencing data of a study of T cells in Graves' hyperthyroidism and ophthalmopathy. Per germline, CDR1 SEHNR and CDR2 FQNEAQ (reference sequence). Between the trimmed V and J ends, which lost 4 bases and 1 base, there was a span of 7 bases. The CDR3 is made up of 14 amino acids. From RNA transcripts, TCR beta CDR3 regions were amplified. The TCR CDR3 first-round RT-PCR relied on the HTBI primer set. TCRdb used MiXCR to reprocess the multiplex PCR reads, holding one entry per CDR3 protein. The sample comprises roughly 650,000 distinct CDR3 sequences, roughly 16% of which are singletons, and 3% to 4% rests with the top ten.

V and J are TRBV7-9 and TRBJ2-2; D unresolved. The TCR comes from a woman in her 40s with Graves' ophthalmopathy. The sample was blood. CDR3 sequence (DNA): TGTGCCAGCAGCTCCCGACGGAACACCGGGGAGCTGTTTTTT. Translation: CASSSRRNTGELFF.